The present T cell receptor (beta chain) was sequenced within a study of blood T cell repertoires in COVID-19. Study as a whole: Samples of COVID-19 (acute and convalescent) were obtained from the United States, Italy and Spain. Sample material is recorded as cDNA or gDNA derived from T cells, B-cell-depleted T cells, or PBMCs.

Study processing details: Quantification of nucleated cells was approximated via reference gene primer amplification. Sequencing used immunoSEQ multiplex PCR; TCRdb keeps in-frame clones, though not all of them. The V and J calls and the clone size are those of that table, but D and trimming were determined from the DNA. The table has under 250,000 clones, approximately 86% seen once; the top ten hold around 1.5%. Trimming left V 0 bases short and J 6 bases short, with 11 bases between. Germline values: CDR1 SGDLS, CDR2 YYNGEE. The CDR3 has 14 residues. V usage is TRBV9 and J usage is TRBJ2-3; TRBD1 might be the D (6 bases). The receptor's source is a woman aged 55-69 years who had recovered from COVID-19. Sequenced material: peripheral blood. Here the CDR3 DNA reads TGTGCCAGCAGCGTAGTGGGGGCCCCTGATACGCAGTATTTT. This codes for CASSVVGAPDTQYF.